A selection of T cell receptor beta chains follows, all from one sample in a study of cytomegalovirus exposure and HLA in healthy donors. Clones were sequenced by immunoSEQ multiplex PCR, and TCRdb holds only the in-frame ones, with some missing. This sample carries about 120,000 clones, less than 85% of them seen once, and the ten largest clones take 20%. Sequencing input: PBMCs. All receptors derive from a man aged 18 to 30 in good health and CMV-seropositive. CDR3s include the opening cysteine and the closing phenylalanine or tryptophan. Fields, in order: CDR3 protein, CDR3 DNA, J gene, CDR3 length, V gene, clone size, D gene. The D gene is left open where the match is weak. Part of the rows lack a size; the others show once, few, many or a class for expanded clones.

CDR3 protein: CASSYRGSNQPQHF
CDR3 DNA: TGTGCCAGCAGTTACAGAGGGTCCAATCAGCCCCAGCATTTT
J gene: TRBJ1-5
CDR3 length: 14
V gene: TRBV6-5
clone size: -
D gene: -

CDR3 protein: CASSDASGGDEQFF
CDR3 DNA: TGTGCCAGCAGTGACGCCTCGGGGGGCGATGAGCAGTTCTTC
J gene: TRBJ2-1
CDR3 length: 14
V gene: TRBV6-4
clone size: once
D gene: -

CDR3 protein: CASRLGGPPNQPQHF
CDR3 DNA: TGTGCCAGCAGGCTTGGGGGCCCTCCCAATCAGCCCCAGCATTTT
J gene: TRBJ1-5
CDR3 length: 15
V gene: TRBV2
clone size: -
D gene: -

CDR3 protein: CASSYQGNEQFF
CDR3 DNA: TGTGCCAGTAGCTATCAGGGGAATGAGCAGTTCTTC
J gene: TRBJ2-1
CDR3 length: 12
V gene: TRBV5-6
clone size: -
D gene: -

CDR3 protein: CASSLDIAGLDNEQFF
CDR3 DNA: TGCGCCAGCAGCTTGGATATAGCGGGGCTAGACAATGAGCAGTTCTTC
J gene: TRBJ2-1
CDR3 length: 16
V gene: TRBV5-1
clone size: -
D gene: TRBD2

CDR3 protein: CASSEGHRDTEAFF
CDR3 DNA: TGTGCCAGTAGTGAGGGCCACCGAGATACTGAAGCTTTCTTT
J gene: TRBJ1-1
CDR3 length: 14
V gene: TRBV19
clone size: -
D gene: -

CDR3 protein: CASSIPGSPLHF
CDR3 DNA: TGTGCCAGCAGTATCCCCGGGTCACCCCTCCACTTT
J gene: TRBJ1-6
CDR3 length: 12
V gene: TRBV28
clone size: few
D gene: -

CDR3 protein: CASSSDRTGEQYF
CDR3 DNA: TGTGCCAGCAGTTCGGACAGGACGGGCGAGCAGTACTTC
J gene: TRBJ2-7
CDR3 length: 13
V gene: TRBV2
clone size: -
D gene: TRBD1

CDR3 protein: CSSRTGQGYGYTF
CDR3 DNA: TGCAGCTCCAGGACAGGGCAGGGGTATGGCTACACCTTC
J gene: TRBJ1-2
CDR3 length: 13
V gene: TRBV29-1
clone size: -
D gene: TRBD1

CDR3 protein: CASSAQGNAYNEQFF
CDR3 DNA: TGTGCCAGCAGCGCACAGGGGAACGCCTACAATGAGCAGTTCTTC
J gene: TRBJ2-1
CDR3 length: 15
V gene: TRBV9
clone size: -
D gene: TRBD1

CDR3 protein: CASSLGANYGYTF
CDR3 DNA: TGTGCCAGCAGTTTGGGGGCGAACTATGGCTACACCTTC
J gene: TRBJ1-2
CDR3 length: 13
V gene: TRBV27
clone size: -
D gene: -

CDR3 protein: CASNTGGWMNTEAFF
CDR3 DNA: TGCGCCAGCAACACAGGGGGTTGGATGAACACTGAAGCTTTCTTT
J gene: TRBJ1-1
CDR3 length: 15
V gene: TRBV4-1
clone size: -
D gene: TRBD1

CDR3 protein: CASSLEGSYEQYF
CDR3 DNA: TGTGCCAGCAGCTTAGAGGGCAGCTACGAGCAGTACTTC
J gene: TRBJ2-7
CDR3 length: 13
V gene: TRBV11-3
clone size: once
D gene: -

CDR3 protein: CASSLDRGAFYEQYF
CDR3 DNA: TGTGCCAGCAGTCTTGACAGGGGAGCATTTTACGAGCAGTACTTC
J gene: TRBJ2-7
CDR3 length: 15
V gene: TRBV6-1
clone size: -
D gene: TRBD1

CDR3 protein: CASSLDWRGGQDTQYF
CDR3 DNA: TGTGCCAGCAGCTTAGATTGGAGGGGGGGCCAAGATACGCAGTATTTT
J gene: TRBJ2-3
CDR3 length: 16
V gene: TRBV11-2
clone size: -
D gene: -

CDR3 protein: CASSRLAGAYEQYF
CDR3 DNA: TGTGCCAGCAGCCGACTAGCGGGAGCCTACGAGCAGTACTTC
J gene: TRBJ2-7
CDR3 length: 14
V gene: TRBV11-2
clone size: -
D gene: TRBD2

CDR3 protein: CATRGGTGVSNEQYF
CDR3 DNA: TGTGCCACAAGAGGGGGGACAGGGGTCTCCAACGAGCAGTACTTC
J gene: TRBJ2-7
CDR3 length: 15
V gene: TRBV19
clone size: -
D gene: TRBD1

CDR3 protein: CASSSRREADTQYF
CDR3 DNA: TGTGCCAGCAGCTCTCGCAGGGAAGCAGATACGCAGTATTTT
J gene: TRBJ2-3
CDR3 length: 14
V gene: TRBV7-9
clone size: -
D gene: -

CDR3 protein: CASRDRDARDTEAFF
CDR3 DNA: TGTGCCAGTCGGGACAGGGATGCAAGGGACACTGAAGCTTTCTTT
J gene: TRBJ1-1
CDR3 length: 15
V gene: TRBV19
clone size: -
D gene: TRBD1

CDR3 protein: CASSRGGHEQYF
CDR3 DNA: TGTGCCAGCAGCCGCGGGGGTCACGAGCAGTACTTC
J gene: TRBJ2-7
CDR3 length: 12
V gene: TRBV11-2
clone size: -
D gene: TRBD2

CDR3 protein: CAWSSGTSNQPQHF
CDR3 DNA: TGTGCCTGGAGTTCCGGGACATCCAATCAGCCCCAGCATTTT
J gene: TRBJ1-5
CDR3 length: 14
V gene: TRBV30
clone size: -
D gene: -

CDR3 protein: CASSLDRGGRYEQYF
CDR3 DNA: TGTGCCAGCAGCCTAGACAGGGGCGGGAGGTACGAGCAGTACTTC
J gene: TRBJ2-7
CDR3 length: 15
V gene: TRBV14
clone size: -
D gene: -

CDR3 protein: CSVVGRASNTEAFF
CDR3 DNA: TGCAGCGTTGTTGGGCGGGCATCGAACACTGAAGCTTTCTTT
J gene: TRBJ1-1
CDR3 length: 14
V gene: TRBV29-1
clone size: -
D gene: -

CDR3 protein: CASSFGQEVHF
CDR3 DNA: TGTGCCAGCAGCTTCGGACAGGAGGTGCACTTC
J gene: TRBJ2-7
CDR3 length: 11
V gene: TRBV27
clone size: once
D gene: TRBD1

CDR3 protein: CASSLTSEGTEAFF
CDR3 DNA: TGTGCCAGCAGCTTAACGTCGGAGGGCACTGAAGCTTTCTTT
J gene: TRBJ1-1
CDR3 length: 14
V gene: TRBV7-3
clone size: -
D gene: -

CDR3 protein: CASSQGAGNTIYF
CDR3 DNA: TGCGCCAGCAGCCAGGGGGCGGGAAACACCATATATTTT
J gene: TRBJ1-3
CDR3 length: 13
V gene: TRBV4-1
clone size: few
D gene: -

CDR3 protein: CAITRQIPNYGYTF
CDR3 DNA: TGTGCCATCACCCGACAGATACCAAACTATGGCTACACCTTC
J gene: TRBJ1-2
CDR3 length: 14
V gene: TRBV10-3
clone size: -
D gene: -

CDR3 protein: CASTPSLGSEQYF
CDR3 DNA: TGTGCCAGCACCCCCAGCCTAGGTTCCGAGCAGTACTTC
J gene: TRBJ2-7
CDR3 length: 13
V gene: TRBV6-5
clone size: -
D gene: -

CDR3 protein: CASSDNPGLAKAEQFF
CDR3 DNA: TGTGCCAGCAGCGATAACCCGGGACTAGCAAAGGCTGAGCAGTTCTTC
J gene: TRBJ2-1
CDR3 length: 16
V gene: TRBV7-2
clone size: -
D gene: TRBD2

CDR3 protein: CAISERQGVDTDTGELFF
CDR3 DNA: TGTGCCATCAGTGAGCGGCAGGGGGTCGATACGGACACCGGGGAGCTGTTTTTT
J gene: TRBJ2-2
CDR3 length: 18
V gene: TRBV10-3
clone size: -
D gene: TRBD1

CDR3 protein: CASSTGKYEQYF
CDR3 DNA: TGTGCCAGTTCGACAGGGAAGTACGAGCAGTACTTC
J gene: TRBJ2-7
CDR3 length: 12
V gene: TRBV27
clone size: few
D gene: TRBD1

CDR3 protein: CAISGGETQYF
CDR3 DNA: TGTGCCATCAGCGGGGGAGAGACCCAGTACTTC
J gene: TRBJ2-5
CDR3 length: 11
V gene: TRBV10-3
clone size: -
D gene: -

CDR3 protein: CASSSGTSGNNEQFF
CDR3 DNA: TGTGCCAGCAGCTCAGGGACTAGCGGTAACAATGAGCAGTTCTTC
J gene: TRBJ2-1
CDR3 length: 15
V gene: TRBV5-8
clone size: -
D gene: TRBD2

CDR3 protein: CASSSVYGYTF
CDR3 DNA: TGTGCCAGCAGTTCAGTCTATGGCTACACCTTC
J gene: TRBJ1-2
CDR3 length: 11
V gene: TRBV28
clone size: -
D gene: -

CDR3 protein: CASSVGGSADTQYF
CDR3 DNA: TGTGCCAGCAGCGTAGGAGGTAGCGCAGATACGCAGTATTTT
J gene: TRBJ2-3
CDR3 length: 14
V gene: TRBV9
clone size: -
D gene: -

CDR3 protein: CASSLLRAGTGELFF
CDR3 DNA: TGTGCCAGCAGCTTGTTACGGGCGGGGACCGGGGAGCTGTTTTTT
J gene: TRBJ2-2
CDR3 length: 15
V gene: TRBV5-6
clone size: -
D gene: -

CDR3 protein: CASWGQGNSPLHF
CDR3 DNA: TGTGCCAGCTGGGGGCAGGGCAATTCACCCCTCCACTTT
J gene: TRBJ1-6
CDR3 length: 13
V gene: TRBV27
clone size: -
D gene: -

CDR3 protein: CASSLGYGEGNNTEAFF
CDR3 DNA: TGTGCCAGCAGCTTAGGGTATGGGGAGGGCAATAACACTGAAGCTTTCTTT
J gene: TRBJ1-1
CDR3 length: 17
V gene: TRBV11-2
clone size: few
D gene: -

CDR3 protein: CAIRVHMNTEAFF
CDR3 DNA: TGTGCCATCAGGGTACATATGAACACTGAAGCTTTCTTT
J gene: TRBJ1-1
CDR3 length: 13
V gene: TRBV10-3
clone size: -
D gene: -

CDR3 protein: CASSFSARELYEQYF
CDR3 DNA: TGTGCCAGCAGTTTTAGTGCCAGGGAATTGTACGAGCAGTACTTC
J gene: TRBJ2-7
CDR3 length: 15
V gene: TRBV28
clone size: few
D gene: -

CDR3 protein: CASSLREVDIQYF
CDR3 DNA: TGTGCCAGCAGCCTGCGGGAGGTAGACATTCAGTACTTC
J gene: TRBJ2-4
CDR3 length: 13
V gene: TRBV5-4
clone size: few
D gene: TRBD2

CDR3 protein: CASSVGPGGDYGYTF
CDR3 DNA: TGTGCCAGCAGCGTAGGGCCAGGGGGCGACTATGGCTACACCTTC
J gene: TRBJ1-2
CDR3 length: 15
V gene: TRBV9
clone size: -
D gene: TRBD1

CDR3 protein: CASSKEGPGGTEAFF
CDR3 DNA: TGTGCCAGCAGCAAAGAGGGGCCAGGGGGCACTGAAGCTTTCTTT
J gene: TRBJ1-1
CDR3 length: 15
V gene: TRBV21-1
clone size: -
D gene: -

CDR3 protein: CASSEIGGVGAFF
CDR3 DNA: TGTGCCAGCAGTGAAATCGGAGGGGTCGGGGCTTTCTTT
J gene: TRBJ1-1
CDR3 length: 13
V gene: TRBV6-1
clone size: -
D gene: -

CDR3 protein: CASSGSTTGAEPPYEQYF
CDR3 DNA: TGTGCCAGCAGCGGCAGCACGACAGGGGCAGAACCTCCCTACGAGCAGTACTTC
J gene: TRBJ2-7
CDR3 length: 18
V gene: TRBV7-3
clone size: -
D gene: TRBD1

CDR3 protein: CASSLGQDYEQYF
CDR3 DNA: TGTGCCAGCAGCTTGGGACAAGACTACGAGCAGTACTTC
J gene: TRBJ2-7
CDR3 length: 13
V gene: TRBV11-2
clone size: -
D gene: -

CDR3 protein: CASSLGQTDTQYF
CDR3 DNA: TGCGCCAGCAGCTTGGGGCAGACAGATACGCAGTATTTT
J gene: TRBJ2-3
CDR3 length: 13
V gene: TRBV5-1
clone size: -
D gene: -

CDR3 protein: CASSPWAMNTEAFF
CDR3 DNA: TGTGCCAGCAGCCCGTGGGCTATGAACACTGAAGCTTTCTTT
J gene: TRBJ1-1
CDR3 length: 14
V gene: TRBV7-9
clone size: -
D gene: -

CDR3 protein: CARSWRQGIEKLFF
CDR3 DNA: TGTGCCAGAAGCTGGAGGCAGGGGATAGAAAAACTGTTTTTT
J gene: TRBJ1-4
CDR3 length: 14
V gene: TRBV5-3
clone size: -
D gene: -